This T cell receptor (beta chain) was captured in a study of beta chain features in type 1 diabetes. Reverse transcription of all isolated RNA meant that expressed TCRB transcripts were sequenced. Some clones are missing from TCRdb's copy, which holds only in-frame ones; the method was immunoSEQ multiplex PCR. The table includes about 930,000 clones, 15% to 20% detected once. With respect to this clone: Its cognate antigen is unknown.

Whole-study results and caveats: At VDJ recombination sites, type 1 diabetes patients had fewer insertions and more deleted nucleotides. Unsettled here was the matter of whether HLA type influences TCRB rearrangement.

V was clipped by 2 bases and J by 0 bases, with 8 bases between them. CDR1 and CDR2 (germline): SGHNT, YYREEE (reference sequence). The CDR3 totals 15 residues. The chain employs TRBV5-4 and TRBJ1-4; a weak D match, TRBD1 (5 bases). Sequencing input: naive CD4+ T cells from blood. The TCR was taken from a woman between 18 and 29 years old in good health. The CDR3 DNA is TGTGCCAGCAGCTTCACGGGGGCAACTAATGAAAAACTGTTTTTT. Residues: CASSFTGATNEKLFF.